This entry concerns a single TCR beta chain. Its cognate antigen is unknown. Template switching supplied a universal primer site; unique molecular identifiers were carried on the cDNA. One entry per CDR3 protein, called by TCRdb with MiXCR from the 5' RACE reads. Of roughly 190,000 distinct CDR3 sequences in the sample, about 16% were seen once. The data belong to a study of identical twins. General observations from the study: Rather than following the same donors, the conclusions depended on cross-sectional statistical analysis.

The V end was cut by 3 bases, the J end by 5 bases, with 8 bases between. The CDR3 contains 13 residues. Germline CDR1 SEHNR, CDR2 FQNEAQ (reference sequence). These data were likewise used in another study, on T cells expressing NK-cell markers.

Sequencing was carried out using CD8+ T cells sorted from blood. The receptor was derived from a woman between 18 and 29 years old in good health. The chain combines TRBV7-9 with TRBJ2-1; perhaps D is TRBD1 or TRBD2 (5 bases each). CDR3 protein: CASSFGANNEQFF. Here the CDR3 DNA reads TGTGCCAGCAGCTTCGGGGCGAACAATGAGCAGTTCTTC.